These T cell receptor beta chains were read from a single sample in a study of blood T cell repertoires in COVID-19. TCRdb's copy holds only in-frame clones and misses some; the assay was immunoSEQ multiplex PCR. The table records around 95,000 clones, around four fifths of them present only once. Sequences were obtained from peripheral blood. These receptors all stem from a man between 65 and 85 years old with active or convalescent COVID-19. CDR3s leave out the opening cysteine and the closing phenylalanine or tryptophan. Some rows have no size entry. The others give once, few or many, or a class for an expanded clone.

v_gene: TRBV19
abundance: few
CDR3aa: ASSKTGTGTDTQY

v_gene: TRBV27
abundance: .
CDR3aa: ASSRSAAGEFVRETQY

v_gene: TRBV21-1
abundance: .
CDR3aa: ASSKVGSGRSNEQF

v_gene: TRBV9
abundance: .
CDR3aa: ASSPEGWGLTEAF

v_gene: TRBV5-1
abundance: .
CDR3aa: ASSLRGTGTLNEQF

v_gene: TRBV7-2
abundance: .
CDR3aa: ASSPGQGNYGYT

v_gene: TRBV5-1
abundance: .
CDR3aa: ASRRDRTLGEQF

v_gene: TRBV4-3
abundance: .
CDR3aa: ASSQDLAQETQY

v_gene: TRBV2
abundance: .
CDR3aa: ASSEGQVNEQF

v_gene: TRBV19
abundance: .
CDR3aa: ASSIMQTSNQPQH

v_gene: TRBV7-3
abundance: .
CDR3aa: ASSLLAGELF

v_gene: TRBV18
abundance: once
CDR3aa: ASSPDRNQPQH

v_gene: TRBV11-2
abundance: few
CDR3aa: ASSLRFRGPSTDTQY

v_gene: TRBV9
abundance: few
CDR3aa: ASSARQGALYGYT

v_gene: TRBV7-9
abundance: .
CDR3aa: ASSSAGGAPTYEQY

v_gene: TRBV11-2
abundance: .
CDR3aa: ASRPLADPGELF

v_gene: TRBV6-6
abundance: .
CDR3aa: ASSDPLLVRGEQY

v_gene: TRBV30
abundance: once
CDR3aa: AWSVVYNEQF

v_gene: TRBV11-1
abundance: .
CDR3aa: ASSTRLAGGQETQY

v_gene: TRBV2
abundance: .
CDR3aa: ASSEGHENYGYT

v_gene: TRBV7-9
abundance: .
CDR3aa: AYTTMVAGGGIETQY

v_gene: TRBV5-4
abundance: .
CDR3aa: ASSLRDRDPNSPLH

v_gene: TRBV28
abundance: .
CDR3aa: ASSRTGVWVGELF

v_gene: TRBV2
abundance: .
CDR3aa: ASKGKGGSFNGYT

v_gene: TRBV7-2
abundance: .
CDR3aa: ASSNGGTSTDTQY

v_gene: TRBV18
abundance: .
CDR3aa: ASSPTGGQNTEAF

v_gene: TRBV19
abundance: .
CDR3aa: ATRGPSTDTQY

v_gene: TRBV11-2
abundance: .
CDR3aa: ASSLLGQGAYEQY